Listed here are 6 T cell receptor beta chains from one sample, sequenced in a study of beta chain features in type 1 diabetes. The entirety of the isolated RNA underwent reverse transcription, so expressed TCRB transcripts were sequenced. The table came from immunoSEQ multiplex PCR; TCRdb's copy has only in-frame clones and leaves some out. The sample includes about 180,000 clones, approximately 7.9% of them seen just once. These receptors' targets are unknown. Study-level findings and limits: The study found moderately but significantly shorter TCRB CDR3s in all four CD4+ subsets of Type 1 diabetes patients.

The specimen sequenced was central memory CD4+ T cells from blood. These receptor sequences come from a man aged 18 to 35 with type 1 diabetes.

This clone was seen a handful of times. The V and J genes are TRBV18 and TRBJ1-2; D gene ambiguous. Germline V CDR1 and CDR2: KGHSH, LQKENI. CDR3 size: 17 residues. V was shortened by 1 base and J by 0 bases, with 15 bases between the two germline ends. The CDR3: CASSPLLESIANYGYTF. The CDR3 region has the DNA TGTGCCAGCTCACCACTCCTGGAGAGTATAGCTAACTATGGCTACACCTTC. Drawing the rest from reference TRBV18 and TRBJ1-2, the complete variable domain is NAGVMQNPRHLVRRRGQEARLRCSPMKGHSHVYWYRQLPEEGLKFMVYLQKENIIDESGMPKERFSAEFPKEGPSILRIQQVVRGDSAAYFCASSPLLESIANYGYTFGSGTRLTVV.

This clone appeared many times. The chain is built from TRBV4-3 and TRBJ1-2; maybe TRBD1 (5 bases). This CDR3 is 14 amino acids long. V was pared by 0 bases and J by 3 bases, with 8 bases between. Germline V lookup: CDR1 LGHNA, CDR2 YSLEER. The CDR3 reads CASSQDDSHYGYTF. DNA for the CDR3: TGCGCCAGCAGCCAAGATGACAGCCACTATGGCTACACCTTC.

This clone was detected a few times. The V call is TRBV7-2, the J call TRBJ2-6; 8 nucleotides match TRBD1. Germline values: CDR1 SGHTA, CDR2 FQGNSA. This CDR3 region has 16 residues. The trim removed 2 bases at V and 4 bases at J, leaving 4 bases unmatched. This chain's CDR3 is CASSLRTGNGANVLTF. The CDR3 region has the DNA TGTGCCAGCAGCTTAAGGACAGGGAACGGGGCCAACGTCCTGACTTTC.

This clone was counted a few times. The chain is built from TRBV7-2 and TRBJ2-5, with TRBD1 identical over 7 bases. CDR3 length: 15 residues. With 2 bases clipped from V and 2 bases from J, the junction kept 5 bases outside the gene matches. Germline CDR1 reads SGHTA; CDR2 reads FQGNSA. CDR3 sequence: CASSLRAGGQETQYF. The DNA of the CDR3 is TGTGCCAGCAGCTTAAGGGCAGGGGGTCAAGAGACCCAGTACTTC.

This clone was found a few times. V is TRBV11-2 and J is TRBJ2-2, with D possibly matching TRBD1 (6 bases). The CDR3 contains 15 residues. Germline CDR1 reads SGHAT; CDR2 reads FQNNGV. This chain's CDR3 is CAGGRQALNTGELFF. CDR3 bases: TGTGCAGGGGGAAGACAGGCGTTGAACACCGGGGAGCTGTTTTTT.

V is TRBV7-8 and J is TRBJ2-3; 14 bases agree with TRBD2. V lost 2 bases and J lost 0; bases outside the gene matches: 4. Germline V gene lookup returns CDR1 SGHVS and CDR2 FQNEAQ. There are 18 residues in the CDR3. CDR3 protein: CASSLIGTSGSSTDTQYF. Here the CDR3 DNA reads TGTGCCAGCAGCTTAATAGGGACTAGCGGGAGTAGCACAGATACGCAGTATTTT.